The 4 T cell receptor beta chains in this list originate from one sample, sequenced in a study of shared clonotypes between healthy human individuals. Generated by immunoSEQ multiplex PCR, the TCRdb table keeps only in-frame clones and is missing some. This sample has roughly 660,000 clones, with 90% found just once. The material sequenced was memory CD8+ T cells from PBMCs. Stated subset: CD45RO+ cells pooled with CCR7-negative TemRA cells. The receptors shown here come from a man younger than 35 in good health. Some clones in this sample may be carry-over from other donors' samples.

The rearrangement uses TRBV10-2 and TRBJ2-7; TRBD1 aligns across 9 bases. The CDR3 runs to 16 residues. Germline CDR1 WSHSY, CDR2 SAAADI. Losses at the gene ends were 3 bases for V and 4 bases for J; bases not matched to a gene: 10. The CDR3 sequence: CASSDGGTGHFYEQYF. CDR3 sequence (DNA): TGCGCCAGCAGTGACGGGGGGACAGGGCATTTTTACGAGCAGTACTTC.

V is TRBV28 and J is TRBJ2-3; 10 bases fit TRBD1. Germline CDR1 and CDR2: MDHEN and SYDVKM. The V and J ends lost 6 bases and 3 bases, in that order; junction bases with no gene match: 18. This CDR3 is 19 amino acids long. CDR3 bases: TGTGCCAGCAGGGGCGCCGGGACAGGGGTTAGATGGGGTACAGATACGCAGTATTTT. It specifies CASRGAGTGVRWGTDTQYF.

The chain uses TRBV28 and TRBJ2-5; tentative D call: TRBD2 (6 bases). Germline CDR1 reads MDHEN; CDR2 reads SYDVKM. V lost 1 base and J 5 bases, leaving 20 bases between the germline ends. The CDR3 totals 17 residues. CDR3 in DNA: TGTGCCAGCAGTTTATACGAACTGGCGGGATATAGGGAGACCCAGTACTTC. Translating gives CASSLYELAGYRETQYF.

This sequence joins TRBV28 and TRBJ2-5; the D call may be TRBD1 or TRBD2 (6 bases each). The CDR3 runs to 15 residues. Looked up from germline, CDR1 is MDHEN and CDR2 is SYDVKM. The V end was cut by 3 bases, the J end by 4 bases, with 15 bases between. The CDR3 DNA reads TGTGCCAGCAGTTTTCTCCCCACGGGGGCAGAGACCCAGTACTTC. Its translation: CASSFLPTGAETQYF.